This entry lists 15 T cell receptor beta chains sequenced from one sample in a study of cytomegalovirus exposure and HLA in healthy donors. The study ran its PCR with 60 Vbeta and 13 Jbeta primers. Only in-frame clones appear in the TCRdb table, and some are missing; sequencing was by immunoSEQ multiplex PCR. The repertoire includes 80,000 to 95,000 clones, 60% to 85% of them detected once, and approximately 6% sits in the top ten. Sequencing was performed on PBMCs. These receptors came from a man aged 18 to 29 in good health and CMV-seropositive.

Ten or more counts support this clone. This sequence joins TRBV15 and TRBJ2-7; TRBD2 agrees at 7 bases. Germline V gene lookup returns CDR1 LNHNV and CDR2 YYDKDF (reference sequence). V was clipped by 1 base and J by 0 bases; unmatched bases: 15. The CDR3 contains 19 residues. CDR3: CATSRGGGGIGVGSYEQYF. CDR3 nucleotides: TGTGCCACCAGCAGAGGCGGGGGAGGCATTGGAGTGGGCTCCTACGAGCAGTACTTC.

The rearrangement uses TRBV5-4 and TRBJ2-6; perhaps TRBD2 as D (7 bases). This CDR3 comprises 17 residues. Trimming took 10 bases from V and 1 from J, leaving 21 bases between them. CDR1 and CDR2 from the germline V gene are SGHNT and YYREEE (reference sequence). This chain's CDR3 is CALSRGASISGANVLTF. The CDR3 DNA is TGTGCCCTGAGCCGGGGGGCTTCAATATCTGGGGCCAACGTCCTGACTTTC.

The rearrangement links TRBV15 to TRBJ1-1, with D perhaps TRBD1 (5 bases). V was cut by 1 base and J by 10 bases, with 16 bases left in between. Germline CDR1 reads LNHNV; CDR2 reads YYDKDF (reference sequence). The CDR3 is made up of 14 amino acids. CDR3 in amino acids: CATSRGTGDGGAFF. The CDR3 coding sequence is TGTGCCACCAGCAGAGGGACGGGGGACGGTGGAGCTTTCTTT.

The chain employs TRBV21-1 and TRBJ1-1; TRBD1, the D gene given by the table, was not confirmed from the DNA. TRBV21-1 is noted as a pseudogene. CDR3 size: 13 residues. CDR3: CASSKTKPTEAFF. DNA of the CDR3: TGTGCCAGCAGCAAGACAAAGCCCACTGAAGCTTTCTTT.

The chain recombines TRBV5-4 with TRBJ2-1; D is undetermined. The CDR3 is 14 amino acids. Germline V gives CDR1 SGHNT, CDR2 YYREEE (reference sequence). Trimming took off 4 bases at V and 8 bases at J, with 16 bases between the two ends. The CDR3 sequence: CASSLSMTEDEQFF. The DNA for the CDR3 is TGTGCCAGCAGCCTCTCCATGACCGAGGATGAGCAGTTCTTC.

The genes are TRBV28 and TRBJ2-1; TRBD2 is a possible D gene (5 bases). There are 14 residues in the CDR3. Germline CDR1 is MDHEN and CDR2 is SYDVKM. V gave up 10 bases and J gave up 8 bases, with 21 bases separating them. CDR3 residues: CATSGEGTQDEQFF. The DNA of the CDR3 is TGTGCCACATCCGGCGAGGGTACCCAGGATGAGCAGTTCTTC.

Only a few counts were recorded for this clone. This chain joins TRBV29-1 and TRBJ1-2; D perhaps matches TRBD1 (6 bases). V was clipped by 7 bases and J by 8 bases, with 35 bases between them. CDR3 length: 18 amino acids. CDR1 SQVTM and CDR2 ANQGSEA come from the germline V gene. The CDR3, as DNA: TGCAGCGGGAGCACCACCCGAGGAACTTCATCAGGGGACGGGGGCTACACCTTC. It specifies CSGSTTRGTSSGDGGYTF.

The chain couples TRBV6-1 to TRBJ2-5, with 12 bases that match TRBD2. Germline assignment: CDR1 MNHNS and CDR2 SASEGT. Trimming at V came to 4 bases and at J to 1 base, leaving 7 bases not matched to a gene. This CDR3 spans 17 amino acids. The CDR3 protein is CASSARTSGIFQETQYF. CDR3 bases: TGTGCCAGCAGTGCCAGGACTAGCGGGATCTTCCAAGAGACCCAGTACTTC.

This chain connects TRBV9 to TRBJ2-7, with D unclear. Germline lookup yields CDR1 SGDLS and CDR2 YYNGEE. The ends were cut back, 3 bases at V and 6 bases at J, with 7 bases in the middle. The CDR3 consists of 11 residues. CDR3 region: CASSDNVEQYF. DNA for the CDR3: TGTGCCAGCAGCGATAATGTCGAGCAGTACTTC.

The chain couples TRBV7-3 to TRBJ2-7; possible D gene TRBD2, 6 bases. From germline, CDR1 is SGHTA and CDR2 FQGTGA. The CDR3 is made up of 16 amino acids. V lost 1 base and J 2 bases, leaving 15 bases between the germline ends. CDR3 in DNA: TGTGCCAGCAGCTTAAAGGCGCGGGACGTCCCCTACGAGCAGTACTTC. Translating gives CASSLKARDVPYEQYF.

The V and J genes are TRBV29-1 and TRBJ2-5; possible D gene TRBD2, 6 bases. The CDR3 sequence is 12 residues long. The germline V gene has CDR1 SQVTM and CDR2 ANQGSEA. With 6 bases removed from V and 5 bases from J, the gap between germline ends came to 13 bases. CDR3 in DNA: TGCAGCGTGTCACCGGCGGGGGAGACCCAGTACTTC. Its protein is CSVSPAGETQYF.

The J gene is TRBJ2-7, the V gene TRBV6-1, with D possibly being TRBD2 (6 bases). The CDR3 consists of 12 residues. In germline, CDR1 is MNHNS, CDR2 SASEGT. Trimming left V 8 bases short and J 2 bases short, with 10 bases between. For the CDR3, the DNA is TGTGCCAGCCGAGGGACTCCCTACGAGCAGTACTTC. Translation gives CASRGTPYEQYF.

This clone was detected a few times. The V gene is TRBV28, the J gene TRBJ1-1; possible D gene TRBD1, 6 bases. Germline CDR1 and CDR2: MDHEN and SYDVKM. With 8 bases removed from V and 5 bases from J, the gap between germline ends came to 9 bases. The CDR3 length is 11 residues. The chain's CDR3 is CASQGRTEAFF. CDR3 bases: TGTGCCAGCCAGGGGAGAACTGAAGCTTTCTTT.

The chain joins TRBV5-8 to TRBJ2-3; the D gene is possibly TRBD2 (5 bases). Germline CDR1 and CDR2: SGHTS and YDEGEE. Trimming stripped 1 base from V and 0 bases from J, with 6 bases between. The CDR3 consists of 14 residues. This CDR3 is CASSLRGSTDTQYF. The CDR3, as DNA: TGTGCCAGCAGCTTGCGCGGGAGCACAGATACGCAGTATTTT.

The rearrangement uses TRBV7-9 and TRBJ1-2, with D unclear. The CDR3 covers 13 residues. In germline, CDR1 is SEHNR, CDR2 FQNEAQ (reference sequence). Trimming took off 2 bases at V and 8 bases at J, with 12 bases between the two ends. CDR3 amino acids: CASSLSGSGGYTF. In DNA, the CDR3 is TGTGCCAGCAGCTTATCGGGGAGTGGAGGCTACACCTTC.